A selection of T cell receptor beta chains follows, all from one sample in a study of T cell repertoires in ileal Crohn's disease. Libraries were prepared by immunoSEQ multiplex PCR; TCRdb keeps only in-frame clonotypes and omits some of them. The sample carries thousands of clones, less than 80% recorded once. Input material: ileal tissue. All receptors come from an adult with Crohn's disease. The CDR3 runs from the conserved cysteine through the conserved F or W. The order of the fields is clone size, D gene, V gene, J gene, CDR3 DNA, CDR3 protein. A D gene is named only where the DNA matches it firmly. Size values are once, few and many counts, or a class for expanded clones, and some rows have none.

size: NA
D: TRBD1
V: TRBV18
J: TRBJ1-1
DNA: TGTGCCAGCTCTCAAGGACAGGCGAACACTGAAGCTTTCTTT
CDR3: CASSQGQANTEAFF

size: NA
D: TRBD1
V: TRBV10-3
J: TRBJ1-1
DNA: TGTGCCATCAGTGATCCTCCCGGGACAGGAGACACTGAAGCTTTCTTT
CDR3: CAISDPPGTGDTEAFF

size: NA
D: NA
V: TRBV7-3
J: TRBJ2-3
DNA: TGTGCCAGCAGCTTACTCCCTCAGAACACAGATACGCAGTATTTT
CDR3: CASSLLPQNTDTQYF

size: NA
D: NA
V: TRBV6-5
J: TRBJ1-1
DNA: TGTGCCAGCACCAACTCGGGGACTGAAGCTTTCTTT
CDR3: CASTNSGTEAFF

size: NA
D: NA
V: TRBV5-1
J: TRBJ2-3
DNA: TGCGCCAGCAGCTTCATGGTTAGCACAGATACGCAGTATTTT
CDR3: CASSFMVSTDTQYF

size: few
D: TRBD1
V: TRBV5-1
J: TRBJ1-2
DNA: TGCGCCAGCAGCTCCTACCTGACAGGGGGCTTCGGTGGCTACACCTTC
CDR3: CASSSYLTGGFGGYTF

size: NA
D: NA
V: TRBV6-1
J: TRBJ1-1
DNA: TGTGCCAGCAGTCCCAGGGTTTACACTGAAGCTTTCTTT
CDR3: CASSPRVYTEAFF

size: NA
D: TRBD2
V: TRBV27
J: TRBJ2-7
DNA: TGTGCCAGCAGTTCCGCGGGGGGCCCTCCTGTGTACGAGCAGTACTTC
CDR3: CASSSAGGPPVYEQYF

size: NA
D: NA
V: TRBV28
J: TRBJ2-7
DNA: TGTGCCAGCAGTTTAGACTACGAGCAGTACTTC
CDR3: CASSLDYEQYF

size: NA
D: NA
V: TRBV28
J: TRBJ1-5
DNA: TGTGCCAGCAGTTTACTCGGTAGGGCCCAGCATTTT
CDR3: CASSLLGRAQHF

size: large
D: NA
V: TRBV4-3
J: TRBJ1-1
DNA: TGCGCCAGCAGCCAAGAATTCTCCCCCGCCAAGAACACTGAAGCTTTCTTT
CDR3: CASSQEFSPAKNTEAFF

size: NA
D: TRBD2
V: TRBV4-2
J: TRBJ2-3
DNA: TGTGCCAGCAGCCAAGTCGGGACTAGCGGGGATACGCAGTATTTT
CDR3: CASSQVGTSGDTQYF

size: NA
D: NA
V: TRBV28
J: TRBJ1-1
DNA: TGTGCCAGCCGAGGATTCATGAACACTGAAGCTTTCTTT
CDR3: CASRGFMNTEAFF

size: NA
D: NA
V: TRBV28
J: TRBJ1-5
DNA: TGTGCCAGCAGTTTGGGGATTAGCAATCAGCCCCAGCATTTT
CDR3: CASSLGISNQPQHF

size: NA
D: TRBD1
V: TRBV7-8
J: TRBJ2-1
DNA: TGTGCCAGCAGCTTAGCTCAATGGTCTGGGACAGGGAACAATGAGCAGTTCTTC
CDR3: CASSLAQWSGTGNNEQFF

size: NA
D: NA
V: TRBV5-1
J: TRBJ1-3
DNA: TGCGCCAGCAGCTCTACAGGGCCTGGAAACACCATATATTTT
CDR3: CASSSTGPGNTIYF

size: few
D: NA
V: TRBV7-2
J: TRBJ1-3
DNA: TGTGCCAGCAGTAAAGTGTCCAGCTCTGGAAACACCATATATTTT
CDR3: CASSKVSSSGNTIYF

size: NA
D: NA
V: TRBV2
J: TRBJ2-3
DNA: TGTGCCAGCAGGATGGGGCGGGATACGCAGTATTTT
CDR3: CASRMGRDTQYF

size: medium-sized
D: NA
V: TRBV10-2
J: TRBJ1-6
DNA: TGCGCCAGCAGTTTGGGGGATTCACCCCTCCACTTT
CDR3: CASSLGDSPLHF

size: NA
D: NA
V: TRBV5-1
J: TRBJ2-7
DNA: TGCGCCAGCAGCCTGGGGGCTTACGAGCAGTACTTC
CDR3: CASSLGAYEQYF

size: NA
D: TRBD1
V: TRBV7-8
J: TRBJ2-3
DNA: TGTGCCAGCACCTTGGACAGGGCAGATACGCAGTATTTT
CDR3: CASTLDRADTQYF

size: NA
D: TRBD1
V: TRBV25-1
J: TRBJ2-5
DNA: TGTGCCAGCAGTGCCAAAGGGACAGGGAGGCGCGAGACCCAGTACTTC
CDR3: CASSAKGTGRRETQYF

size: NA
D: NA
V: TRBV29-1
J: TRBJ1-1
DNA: TGCAGCGTTGCCGCATCGCCCCAGAAAACTGAAGCTTTCTTT
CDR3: CSVAASPQKTEAFF

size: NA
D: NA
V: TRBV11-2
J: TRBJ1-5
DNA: TGTGCCAGCAGCTTATGGGGGGGCGAGGGCAATCAGCCCCAGCATTTT
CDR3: CASSLWGGEGNQPQHF

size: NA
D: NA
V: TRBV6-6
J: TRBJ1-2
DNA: TGTGCCAGCAGTTACTCCTTTCAGGGCTACACCTTC
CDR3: CASSYSFQGYTF

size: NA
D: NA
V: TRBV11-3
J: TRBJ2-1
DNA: TGTGCCAGCAGCCTTACAAGTTACAATGAGCAGTTCTTC
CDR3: CASSLTSYNEQFF

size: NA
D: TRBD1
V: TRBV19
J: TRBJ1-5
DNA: TGTGCCAGCGAATCCGGGACAGGGGTTAATCAGCCCCAGCATTTT
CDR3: CASESGTGVNQPQHF

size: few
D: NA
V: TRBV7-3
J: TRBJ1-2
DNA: TGTGCCAGCAGCTTAGAGGCAGTCTCCCCCTATGGCTACACCTTC
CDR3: CASSLEAVSPYGYTF

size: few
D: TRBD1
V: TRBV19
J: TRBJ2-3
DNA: TGTGCCAGTAGTAAAGCGACCGGGACAGGGGCTACGCAGTATTTT
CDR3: CASSKATGTGATQYF

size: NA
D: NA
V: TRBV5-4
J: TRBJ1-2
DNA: TGTGCCAGCAGCTTAACGGGGGCTCACAAACCTAACTATGGCTACACCTTC
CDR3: CASSLTGAHKPNYGYTF

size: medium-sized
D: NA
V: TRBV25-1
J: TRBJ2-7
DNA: TGTGCCAGCAGTGGACGATACTCCTACGAGCAGTACTTC
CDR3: CASSGRYSYEQYF

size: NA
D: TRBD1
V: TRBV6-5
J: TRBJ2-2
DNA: TGTGCCAGCAGTTCTGGGACAGCGAACACCGGGGAGCTGTTTTTT
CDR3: CASSSGTANTGELFF

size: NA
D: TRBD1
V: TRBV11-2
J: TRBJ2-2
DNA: TGTGCCAGCAGGACGACAGGGGTGAACACCGGGGAGCTGTTTTTT
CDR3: CASRTTGVNTGELFF

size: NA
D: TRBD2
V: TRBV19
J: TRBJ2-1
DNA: TGTGCCAGTATGGGGACTAGCGGGAGTAGCAATGAGCAGTTCTTC
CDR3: CASMGTSGSSNEQFF

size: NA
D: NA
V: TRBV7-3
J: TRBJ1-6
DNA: TGTGCCAGCAGCTTAAATGGGTGGAATTCACCCCTCCACTTT
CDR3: CASSLNGWNSPLHF

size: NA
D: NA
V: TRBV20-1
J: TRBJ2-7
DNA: TGCAGTGCTGGCCAACAGGGGCAGTACTTC
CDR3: CSAGQQGQYF

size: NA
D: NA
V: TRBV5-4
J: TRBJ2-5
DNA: TGTGCCAGCAGCTTATTAGAATTTCAAGAGACCCAGTACTTC
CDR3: CASSLLEFQETQYF

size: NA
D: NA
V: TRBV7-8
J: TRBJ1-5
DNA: TGTGCCAGCAGCTTAGGGGCAAGCGATCAGCCCCAGCATTTT
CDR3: CASSLGASDQPQHF

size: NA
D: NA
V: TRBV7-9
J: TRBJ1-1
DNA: TGTGCCAGCAGCTTAGATCGAAGGTTACCGATGAACACTGAAGCTTTCTTT
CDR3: CASSLDRRLPMNTEAFF

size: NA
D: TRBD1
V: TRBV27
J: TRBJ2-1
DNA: TGTGCCAGCAGTTCCAGGGGGCGGAACAATGAGCAGTTCTTC
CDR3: CASSSRGRNNEQFF

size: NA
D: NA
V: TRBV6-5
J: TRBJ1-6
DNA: TGTGCCAGCAGTTACTCCCGGGTGGGGAGTTCACCCCTCCACTTT
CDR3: CASSYSRVGSSPLHF

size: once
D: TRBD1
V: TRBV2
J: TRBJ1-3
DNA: TGTGCCAGCAGAGAGAGATGGACAGGAGGGGACACCATATATTTT
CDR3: CASRERWTGGDTIYF

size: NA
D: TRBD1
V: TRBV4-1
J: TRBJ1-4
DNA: TGCGCCAGCAGCCAATCCGGGACAGCTAATGAAAAACTGTTTTTT
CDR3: CASSQSGTANEKLFF

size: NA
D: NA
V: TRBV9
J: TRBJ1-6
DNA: TGTGCCAGCAGCGTAGGGGGGAGCGTGGTTAATTCACCCCTCCACTTT
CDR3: CASSVGGSVVNSPLHF

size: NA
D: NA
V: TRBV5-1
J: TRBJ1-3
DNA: TGCGCCAGCAGCCCTGCGGGGTCAGGAAACACCATATATTTT
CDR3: CASSPAGSGNTIYF

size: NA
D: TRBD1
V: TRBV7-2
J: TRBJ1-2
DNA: TGTGCCAGCAGCCACCGACAGGGGGCGCACTATGGCTACACCTTC
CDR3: CASSHRQGAHYGYTF

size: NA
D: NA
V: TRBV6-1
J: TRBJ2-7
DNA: TGTGCCAGCAGTGACTGGGGACCCTACGAGCAGTACTTC
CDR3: CASSDWGPYEQYF

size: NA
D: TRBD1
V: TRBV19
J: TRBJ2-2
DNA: TGTGCCAGTAGTCGGACAGGGACGAACACCGGGGAGCTGTTTTTT
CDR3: CASSRTGTNTGELFF

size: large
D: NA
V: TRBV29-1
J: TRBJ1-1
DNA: TGCAGCGTTGCGGGGGGCAACACTGAAGCTTTCTTT
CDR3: CSVAGGNTEAFF

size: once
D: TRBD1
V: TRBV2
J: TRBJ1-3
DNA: TGTGCCAGCAAGGACAGGACTCTCTCTGGAAACACCATATATTTT
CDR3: CASKDRTLSGNTIYF

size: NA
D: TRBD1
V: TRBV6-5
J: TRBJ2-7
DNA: TGTGCCAGCAGTTACCGGGACAGGGGAAGCTCCTACGAGCAGTACTTC
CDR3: CASSYRDRGSSYEQYF

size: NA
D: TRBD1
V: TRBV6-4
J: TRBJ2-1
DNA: TGTGCCAGCAGTCGACAGGGGGAAGGAGGGGAGCAGTTCTTC
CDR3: CASSRQGEGGEQFF

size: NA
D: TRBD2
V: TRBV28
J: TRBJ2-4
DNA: TGTGCCAGCAGTTTATTAGCGGGAGACCTAGCCAAAAACATTCAGTACTTC
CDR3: CASSLLAGDLAKNIQYF